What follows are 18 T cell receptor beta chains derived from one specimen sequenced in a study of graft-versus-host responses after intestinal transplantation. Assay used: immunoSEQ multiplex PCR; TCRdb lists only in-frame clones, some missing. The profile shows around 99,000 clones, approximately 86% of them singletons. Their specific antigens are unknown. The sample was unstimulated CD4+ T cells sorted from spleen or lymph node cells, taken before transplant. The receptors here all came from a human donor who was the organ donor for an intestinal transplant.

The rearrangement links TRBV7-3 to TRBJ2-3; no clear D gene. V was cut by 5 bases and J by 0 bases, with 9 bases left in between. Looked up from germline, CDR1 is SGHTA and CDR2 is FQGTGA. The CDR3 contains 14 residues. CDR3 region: CASSPRSSTDTQYF. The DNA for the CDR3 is TGTGCCAGCAGCCCCCGGTCAAGCACAGATACGCAGTATTTT.

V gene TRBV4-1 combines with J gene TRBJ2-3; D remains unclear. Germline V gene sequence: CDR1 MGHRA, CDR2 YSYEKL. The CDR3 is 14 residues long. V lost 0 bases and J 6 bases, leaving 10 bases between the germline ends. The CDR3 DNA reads TGCGCCAGCAGCCAAGAGCCCCGACGCGATACGCAGTATTTT. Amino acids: CASSQEPRRDTQYF.

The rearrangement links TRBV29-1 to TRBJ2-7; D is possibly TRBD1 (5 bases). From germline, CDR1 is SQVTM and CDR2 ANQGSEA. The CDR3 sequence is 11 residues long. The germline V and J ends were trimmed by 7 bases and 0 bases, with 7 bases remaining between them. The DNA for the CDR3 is TGCAGCGATGACAGCTCCTACGAGCAGTACTTC. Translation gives CSDDSSYEQYF.

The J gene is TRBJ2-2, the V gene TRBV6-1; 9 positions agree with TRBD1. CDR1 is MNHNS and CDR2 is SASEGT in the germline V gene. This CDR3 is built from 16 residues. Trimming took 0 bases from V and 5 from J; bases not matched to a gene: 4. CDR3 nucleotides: TGTGCCAGCAGTGAAGCGGGGACAGGGAGAACCGGGGAGCTGTTTTTT. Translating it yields CASSEAGTGRTGELFF.

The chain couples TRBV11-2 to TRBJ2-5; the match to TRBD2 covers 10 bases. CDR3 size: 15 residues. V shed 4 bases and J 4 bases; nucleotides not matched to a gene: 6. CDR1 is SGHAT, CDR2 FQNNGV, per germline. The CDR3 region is CASSYLAGVGETQYF. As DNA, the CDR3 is TGTGCCAGCAGCTATCTAGCGGGAGTAGGAGAGACCCAGTACTTC.

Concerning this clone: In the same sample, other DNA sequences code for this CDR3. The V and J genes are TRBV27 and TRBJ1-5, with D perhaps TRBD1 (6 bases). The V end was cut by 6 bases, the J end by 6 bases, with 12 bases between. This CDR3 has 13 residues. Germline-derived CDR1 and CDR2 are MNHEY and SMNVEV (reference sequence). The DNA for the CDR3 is TGTGCCAGCAGCTACAGGGAGGGTCAGCCCCAGCATTTT. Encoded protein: CASSYREGQPQHF.

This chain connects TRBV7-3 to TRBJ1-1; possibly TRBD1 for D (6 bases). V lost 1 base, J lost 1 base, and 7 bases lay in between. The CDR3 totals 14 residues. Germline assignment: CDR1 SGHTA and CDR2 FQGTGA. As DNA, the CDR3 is TGTGCCAGCAGCTTAAAAGGGGGGAACACTGAAGCTTTCTTT. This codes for CASSLKGGNTEAFF.

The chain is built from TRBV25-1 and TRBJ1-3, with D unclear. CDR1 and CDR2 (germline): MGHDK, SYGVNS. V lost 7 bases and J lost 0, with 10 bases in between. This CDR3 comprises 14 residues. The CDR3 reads CASKDPYSGNTIYF. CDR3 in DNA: TGTGCCAGCAAGGACCCATACTCTGGAAACACCATATATTTT.

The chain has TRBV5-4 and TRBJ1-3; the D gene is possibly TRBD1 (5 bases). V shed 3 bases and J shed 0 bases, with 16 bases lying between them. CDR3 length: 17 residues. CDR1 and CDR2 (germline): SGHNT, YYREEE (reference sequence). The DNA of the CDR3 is TGTGCCAGCAGCTCCCAAACAGGCCCGAGCTCTGGAAACACCATATATTTT. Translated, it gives CASSSQTGPSSGNTIYF.

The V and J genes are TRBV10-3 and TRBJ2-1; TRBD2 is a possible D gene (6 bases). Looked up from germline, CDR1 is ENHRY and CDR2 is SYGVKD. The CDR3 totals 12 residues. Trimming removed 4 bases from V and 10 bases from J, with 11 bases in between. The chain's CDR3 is CAISAGAEEQFF. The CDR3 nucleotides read TGTGCCATCAGTGCGGGAGCAGAAGAGCAGTTCTTC.

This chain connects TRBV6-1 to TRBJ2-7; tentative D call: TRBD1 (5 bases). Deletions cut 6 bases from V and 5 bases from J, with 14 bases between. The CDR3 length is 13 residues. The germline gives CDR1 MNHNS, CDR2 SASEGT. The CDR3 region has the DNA TGTGCCAGCAGAGTTACAGGAGTCCACGAGCAGTACTTC. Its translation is CASRVTGVHEQYF.

CDR3 in DNA: TGTGCCAGCAGCAAAGTTTGGGACAGGGGGCGAGGTAGCAATCAGCCCCAGCATTTT. Its translation is CASSKVWDRGRGSNQPQHF. V usage is TRBV21-1 and J usage is TRBJ1-5; TRBD1, the table's D call, was not compared with the DNA. TRBV21-1 is given as a pseudogene. This CDR3 spans 19 amino acids.

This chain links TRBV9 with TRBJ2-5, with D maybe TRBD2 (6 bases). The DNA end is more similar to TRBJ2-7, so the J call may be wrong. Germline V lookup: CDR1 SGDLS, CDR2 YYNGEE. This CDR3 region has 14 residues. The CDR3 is CASSVGGSGYEQYF. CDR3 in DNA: TGTGCCAGCAGCGTAGGCGGTAGCGGATACGAGCAGTACTTC.

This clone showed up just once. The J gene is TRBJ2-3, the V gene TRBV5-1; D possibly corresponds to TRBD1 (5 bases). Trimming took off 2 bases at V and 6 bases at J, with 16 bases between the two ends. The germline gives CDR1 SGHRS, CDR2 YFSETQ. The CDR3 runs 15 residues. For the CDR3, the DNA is TGCGCCAGCAGCTTAAGGGGTTTGTTATCGGATACGCAGTATTTT. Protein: CASSLRGLLSDTQYF.

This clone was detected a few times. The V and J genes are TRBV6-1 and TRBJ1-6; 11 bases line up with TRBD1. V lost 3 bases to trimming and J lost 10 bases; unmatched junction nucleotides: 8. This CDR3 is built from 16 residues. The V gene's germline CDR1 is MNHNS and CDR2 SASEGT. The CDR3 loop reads CASSELGTGGDSPLHF. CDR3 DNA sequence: TGTGCCAGCAGTGAGCTTGGGACAGGGGGAGACTCACCCCTCCACTTT.

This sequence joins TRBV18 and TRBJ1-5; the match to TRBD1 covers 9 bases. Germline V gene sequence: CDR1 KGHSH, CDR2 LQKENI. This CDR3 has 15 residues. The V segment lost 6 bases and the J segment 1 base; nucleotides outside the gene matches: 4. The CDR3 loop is CASSQGQGSNQPQHF. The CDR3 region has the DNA TGTGCCAGCTCGCAGGGACAGGGAAGCAATCAGCCCCAGCATTTT.

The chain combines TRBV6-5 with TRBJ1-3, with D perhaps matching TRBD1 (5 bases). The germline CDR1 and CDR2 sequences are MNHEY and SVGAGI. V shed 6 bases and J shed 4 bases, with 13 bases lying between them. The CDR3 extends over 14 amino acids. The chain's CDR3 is CASRPQGFGNTIYF. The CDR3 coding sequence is TGTGCCAGCAGGCCCCAGGGATTCGGAAACACCATATATTTT.

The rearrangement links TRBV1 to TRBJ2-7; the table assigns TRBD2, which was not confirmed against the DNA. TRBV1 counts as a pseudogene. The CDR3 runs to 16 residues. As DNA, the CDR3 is TGCACCAGCAGCCAAGGGCCGGGACTAGCGGGAGGGGAGCAGTACTTC. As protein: CTSSQGPGLAGGEQYF.